Sequencing of this T cell receptor (beta chain) was carried out in a study of blood T cells in healthy people across ages. Study-wide background: Template switching picked up about one barcoded beta molecule for each two T cells. General study points: Conclusively comparing naive with antigen-experienced cells was impossible with unsorted PBMCs.

With 1 base clipped from V and 9 bases from J, the junction kept 16 bases outside the gene matches. This CDR3 is 17 amino acids long. CDR1 and CDR2 (germline): SGHRS, YFSETQ. This clonotype occurred a few times. Its target is unknown. The second PCR ran about 6 to 12 cycles with a sample-barcoded 5' primer and J-beta primers. A template-switch adaptor with 12 random nucleotides tagged each cDNA molecule. In TCRdb, the 5' RACE reads were re-called with MiXCR into one record per CDR3 protein. The repertoire holds more than 700,000 distinct CDR3 sequences, with roughly 46% as singletons. The sequenced sample was blood. This receptor was obtained from an older man in good health. The genes are TRBV5-1 and TRBJ2-1; 7 bases fit TRBD2. The CDR3 bases are TGCGCCAGCAGCTTGAGGGTGAGAGGGAGGGCCAACGGTGAGCAGTTCTTC. This encodes CASSLRVRGRANGEQFF.